Below are 22 T cell receptor beta chains sequenced from a single sample in a study of identical twins (dated by TCRdb to 2016 to 2017). The library was produced with 5' RACE. These reads were obtained on an Illumina HiSeq 2000. Using fastp at Q25 and MiXCR, TCRdb reprocessed the public reads and kept productive beta chains. Rows with one shared CDR3 protein collapse into an entry with the most common genes and DNA. This sample holds under 350,000 distinct CDR3 sequences; more than 8% were observed only once. The top ten clones comprise 6% to 8.5% of the sample. The same sample was also used in a study of yellow fever vaccine responses in identical twins.

The specimen was CD8+ T cells sorted from blood. These receptors all stem from a woman between 18 and 30 years old in good health.

This clonotype was counted ten times or more. The CDR3 sequence is CASSSKGAEETQYF. The CDR3 DNA reads TGCGCCAGCAGCTCAAAGGGGGCCGAGGAGACCCAGTACTTC. The chain couples TRBV4-1 to TRBJ2-5; 7 bases line up with TRBD1. This CDR3 region has 14 residues. Germline V gene sequence: CDR1 MGHRA, CDR2 YSYEKL. After removal of 5 bases from V and 5 bases from J, the junction contained 8 bases not matched to a gene.

This clonotype was found many times. J is TRBJ2-7 and V is TRBV25-1; TRBD2 matches 9 bases. CDR1 is MGHDK and CDR2 is SYGVNS in the germline V gene. Trimming at V came to 6 bases and at J to 0 bases, leaving 6 bases not matched to a gene. The CDR3 consists of 15 residues. CDR3 sequence (DNA): TGTGCCAGCAGGGGCTTGCGGGAGGGCTCCTACGAGCAGTACTTC. This codes for CASRGLREGSYEQYF.

The rearrangement links TRBV11-3 to TRBJ2-2; D is ambiguous. Trimming took 1 base from V and 3 from J, leaving 9 bases between them. The length of the CDR3 is 15 residues. Germline V CDR1 and CDR2: SGHNT, YENEEA. The CDR3 nucleotides are TGTGCCAGCAGCTTAGGCCCCTGGGACACCGGGGAGCTGTTTTTT. This gives the protein CASSLGPWDTGELFF.

This clonotype was seen ten or more times. The V call is TRBV10-3, the J call TRBJ2-1; 7 bases align to TRBD1. The CDR3 spans 13 residues. Germline V gene sequence: CDR1 ENHRY, CDR2 SYGVKD. The trim removed 5 bases at V and 8 bases at J, leaving 6 bases unmatched. The CDR3 region has the DNA TGTGCCATCAGTACAGGGGTCGGGGATGAGCAGTTCTTC. Amino acids: CAISTGVGDEQFF.

This clonotype was found a few times. The J gene is TRBJ1-5, the V gene TRBV19, with D possibly being TRBD1 (5 bases). CDR1 is LNHDA, CDR2 SQIVND, per germline (reference sequence). Trimming cost V 5 bases and J 3 bases, with 8 bases left between them. The CDR3 extends over 13 amino acids. CDR3 residues: CASSGAFNQPQHF. CDR3 sequence (DNA): TGTGCCAGTAGTGGGGCATTCAATCAGCCCCAGCATTTT. Full variable domain (missing parts from reference TRBV19 and TRBJ1-5): DGGITQSPKYLFRKEGQNVTLSCEQNLNHDAMYWYRQDPGQGLRLIYYSQIVNDFQKGDIAEGYSVSREKKESFPLTVTSAQKNPTAFYLCASSGAFNQPQHFGDGTRLSIL.

This chain connects TRBV24-1 to TRBJ2-7, with 7 bases identical to TRBD1. Looked up from germline, CDR1 is KGHDR and CDR2 is SFDVKD. CDR3 length: 17 residues. Losses at the gene ends were 0 bases for V and 2 bases for J; bases not matched to a gene: 9. This CDR3 is CATSDLVAGTETYEQYF. CDR3 sequence (DNA): TGTGCCACCAGTGATTTGGTTGCCGGGACAGAGACCTACGAGCAGTACTTC.

There are a few counts of this clonotype. The rearrangement links TRBV24-1 to TRBJ2-7; D perhaps matches TRBD2 (6 bases). This CDR3 region has 13 residues. V lost 7 bases and J 0 bases, leaving 9 bases between the germline ends. Germline CDR1 KGHDR, CDR2 SFDVKD. The CDR3 sequence: CATRGTASYEQYF. CDR3 nucleotides: TGTGCCACCAGAGGGACTGCCTCCTACGAGCAGTACTTC.

This clonotype has ten or more counts. This chain uses TRBV4-3 with TRBJ1-1; 9 positions agree with TRBD1. Germline V lookup: CDR1 LGHNA, CDR2 YSLEER. V dropped 0 bases and J dropped 6; count of bases not matched to a gene: 11. This CDR3 contains 17 residues. The CDR3 DNA follows: TGCGCCAGCAGCCAAGACCGACAGGGGGGGTTTGGCTCTGAAGCTTTCTTT. Translated, it gives CASSQDRQGGFGSEAFF.

This clonotype has a count of ten or more. The V gene is TRBV25-1, the J gene TRBJ2-5; no firm D call. Germline V gene sequence: CDR1 MGHDK, CDR2 SYGVNS. The length of the CDR3 is 11 residues. Trimming stripped 2 bases from V and 7 bases from J, with 5 bases between. CDR3 coding DNA: TGTGCCAGCAGTGAAAGTGTGACCCAGTACTTC. Translation: CASSESVTQYF.

A few counts support this clonotype. CDR3 residues: CSARVGGGMGQETQYF. For the CDR3, the DNA is TGCAGTGCTAGAGTTGGCGGCGGGATGGGCCAAGAGACCCAGTACTTC. The rearrangement joins TRBV20-1 to TRBJ2-5; D is perhaps TRBD2 (6 bases). Trimming removed 1 base from V and 1 base from J, with 16 bases in between. CDR3 size: 16 residues. Germline V gene lookup returns CDR1 DFQATT and CDR2 SNEGSKA (reference sequence).

There are a few counts of this clonotype. V usage is TRBV4-2 and J usage is TRBJ2-7; D gene uncertain. This CDR3 is built from 14 residues. Germline CDR1 is LGHNA and CDR2 is YNFKEQ. The V gene lost 1 base and the J gene lost 2 bases, with 9 bases spanning the gap. This CDR3 reads CASSQGSGAYEQYF. Written as DNA, the CDR3 is TGTGCCAGCAGCCAAGGGTCAGGTGCCTACGAGCAGTACTTC.

This chain links TRBV12-5 with TRBJ2-1; 8 nucleotides match TRBD1. J was trimmed by 6 bases and V by 2 bases; bases with no gene match: 9. The CDR3 loop spans 16 amino acids. Looked up from germline, CDR1 is LGHNT and CDR2 is FRNRAP. In DNA form, the CDR3 reads TGTGCTAGTGGTTTGACTGGACAGGGTCCACTCAATGAGCAGTTCTTC. The encoded protein is CASGLTGQGPLNEQFF.

This clonotype appeared a few times. The rearrangement joins TRBV12-1 to TRBJ1-4. TRBV12-1 is shown as a pseudogene. The CDR3 spans 17 residues. The CDR3 nucleotides read TGTGCCAGCAGCTTTCTTCGCCGACGGGTCACTAATGAAAAACTGTTTTTT. Translating gives CASSFLRRRVTNEKLFF.

This clonotype came up a few times. The V gene is TRBV28, the J gene TRBJ2-7; 11 bases are a match to TRBD1. V lost 8 bases to trimming and J lost 2 bases; unmatched junction nucleotides: 11. Germline CDR1 MDHEN, CDR2 SYDVKM. This CDR3 comprises 16 residues. CDR3 in amino acids: CASRLGEGQGAYEQYF. The CDR3 nucleotides are TGTGCCAGCCGGCTGGGAGAGGGACAGGGGGCCTACGAGCAGTACTTC.

This clonotype was seen a handful of times. The chain recombines TRBV7-2 with TRBJ2-5, with D maybe TRBD2 (5 bases). V lost 2 bases to trimming and J lost 9 bases, with 19 bases between them. The CDR3 has 15 amino acids. Germline V gives CDR1 SGHTA, CDR2 FQGNSA. The CDR3 nucleotides are TGTGCCAGCAGCTTATCAGGTCTGGGTGGAGGACCCCAGTACTTC. Translating gives CASSLSGLGGGPQYF. The full variable domain, rest sourced from reference TRBV7-2 and TRBJ2-5, is GAGVSQSPSNKVTEKGKDVELRCDPISGHTALYWYRQSLGQGLEFLIYFQGNSAPDKSGLPSDRFSAERTGGSVSTLTIQRTQQEDSAVYLCASSLSGLGGGPQYFGPGTRLLVL.

This clonotype was picked up a small number of times. The chain combines TRBV20-1 with TRBJ2-5; D is perhaps TRBD1 or TRBD2 (5 bases each). Germline V CDR1 and CDR2: DFQATT, SNEGSKA (reference sequence). The CDR3 length is 14 residues. The V gene lost 0 bases and the J gene lost 4 bases, with 12 bases spanning the gap. The DNA for the CDR3 is TGCAGTGCTAGAGATCTGAGGGGACCAGAGACCCAGTACTTC. As protein: CSARDLRGPETQYF.

This clonotype was detected ten times or more. The chain combines TRBV7-9 with TRBJ2-1, with D uncertain. Trimming stripped 2 bases from V and 10 bases from J, with 6 bases between. Germline CDR1 reads SEHNR; CDR2 reads FQNEAQ (reference sequence). The CDR3 runs to 11 residues. The CDR3 DNA reads as TGTGCCAGCAGCTTAATGCAGGAGCAGTTCTTC. This translates into CASSLMQEQFF.

This clonotype was seen at least ten times. The chain is built from TRBV20-1 and TRBJ2-1; 11 positions match TRBD2. Germline V gene sequence: CDR1 DFQATT, CDR2 SNEGSKA (reference sequence). There are 14 residues in the CDR3. The trim removed 6 bases at V and 4 bases at J, leaving 5 bases unmatched. The CDR3 nucleotides read TGCAGTGCCAAGGGACTAGCGGTATACAATGAGCAGTTCTTC. The encoded protein is CSAKGLAVYNEQFF.

This clonotype was detected many times. V usage is TRBV10-3 and J usage is TRBJ1-1; 9 bases map to TRBD1. From germline, CDR1 is ENHRY and CDR2 SYGVKD. V dropped 6 bases and J dropped 4; count of bases not matched to a gene: 6. The CDR3 runs 14 residues. The CDR3 region is CAISRDRVFTEAFF. The CDR3 DNA reads TGTGCCATCAGCCGGGACAGGGTATTCACTGAAGCTTTCTTT.

This clonotype has ten or more counts. The chain recombines TRBV25-1 with TRBJ1-1; D gene unclear. The CDR3 is 13 residues long. Germline V gene lookup returns CDR1 MGHDK and CDR2 SYGVNS. Trimming took 6 bases from V and 1 from J, leaving 9 bases between them. As DNA, the CDR3 is TGTGCCAGCAGGGTGACGGAGAACACTGAAGCTTTCTTT. Translated, it gives CASRVTENTEAFF.

This clonotype was seen a handful of times. The chain recombines TRBV4-3 with TRBJ2-1; possibly TRBD1 for D (6 bases). Germline V CDR1 and CDR2: LGHNA, YSLEER. Trimming cost V 0 bases and J 4 bases, with 7 bases left between them. The CDR3 is made up of 14 amino acids. CDR3 sequence: CASSQEQGYNEQFF. CDR3 coding DNA: TGCGCCAGCAGCCAAGAACAGGGATACAATGAGCAGTTCTTC.

This clonotype has a handful of counts. The chain employs TRBV6-2 or TRBV6-3 and TRBJ2-7; no definite D call. Per the germline V gene, CDR1 is MNHEY and CDR2 is SVGEGT. The V and J ends lost 5 bases and 0 bases respectively, with 14 bases between them. The CDR3 is 15 amino acids. The CDR3 reads CASSLAWETSYEQYF. The CDR3 DNA reads TGTGCCAGCAGTCTGGCCTGGGAAACCTCCTACGAGCAGTACTTC.